Below, 5 T cell receptor beta chains from the same sample are listed, as sequenced in a study of regulatory T cells in long-lasting Graves disease. Time point described: persistent/refractory GD, antithyroid drugs over 5 years with positive TRAb. Extracted PBMC RNA gave rise to the TCR library. In building TCR beta libraries, iRepertoire HTBI primers were used together with Arm-PCR of CDR3 regions. TCRdb reanalysed the multiplex PCR reads using MiXCR and keeps one entry per CDR3 protein. This table has about 470,000 distinct CDR3 sequences, 20% to 25% appearing once. The material was peripheral blood mononuclear cells (PBMCs), obtained when the disease was refractory, from a patient treated with antithyroid drugs. All receptors come from a female donor with Graves disease.

The chain combines TRBV5-1 with TRBJ2-7, with TRBD1 matching over 8 bases. From germline, CDR1 is SGHRS and CDR2 YFSETQ. This CDR3 region has 14 residues. Trimming at V came to 2 bases and at J to 2 bases, leaving 3 bases not matched to a gene. The CDR3 region has the DNA TGCGCCAGCAGCTTCCGGGACAGGACCTACGAGCAGTACTTC. Protein sequence: CASSFRDRTYEQYF.

A remark on this clonotype: A read error may explain this, as a much larger clone is one base away. This is likely a read error, given that the CDR3 carries no conserved phenylalanine or tryptophan at its end. The chain uses TRBV2 and TRBJ2-7; 11 nucleotides line up with TRBD1. The germline V gene encodes CDR1 SNHLY and CDR2 FYNNEI. The CDR3 loop spans 15 amino acids. V gave up 6 bases and J gave up 4 bases; unmatched junction bases: 8. The CDR3 reads CASSSRRDRGYEQYL. Here the CDR3 DNA reads TGTGCCAGCAGCTCGCGCCGGGACAGGGGGTACGAGCAGTACCTC.

This clonotype appeared many times. This chain joins TRBV28 and TRBJ2-2; D is perhaps TRBD1 (5 bases). The CDR3 runs to 14 residues. Germline V gene sequence: CDR1 MDHEN, CDR2 SYDVKM. V was shortened by 3 bases and J by 2 bases, with 7 bases between the two germline ends. The CDR3 reads CASSFRGNTGELFF. The CDR3 coding sequence is TGTGCCAGCAGTTTTAGGGGAAACACCGGGGAGCTGTTTTTT. Complete variable domain (other parts from reference TRBV28 and TRBJ2-2): DVKVTQSSRYLVKRTGEKVFLECVQDMDHENMFWYRQDPGLGLRLIYFSYDVKMKEKGDIPEGYSVSREKKERFSLILESASTNQTSMYLCASSFRGNTGELFFGEGSRLTVL.

This clonotype was detected ten times or more. This chain links TRBV5-4 with TRBJ1-2; a possible D gene is TRBD1 (5 bases). CDR1 is SGHNT, CDR2 YYREEE, per germline (reference sequence). V was trimmed by 2 bases and J by 8 bases, leaving 22 bases between them. The CDR3 is made up of 16 amino acids. This CDR3 is CASSLVSQGGWWGYTF. The DNA of the CDR3 is TGTGCCAGCAGCTTAGTAAGCCAGGGAGGTTGGTGGGGCTACACCTTC.

In this sample, this clonotype turned up a few times. The chain uses TRBV28 and TRBJ2-1, with 9 bases that match TRBD2. V lost 6 bases and J lost 1; bases outside the gene matches: 10. The CDR3 covers 17 residues. CDR1 MDHEN and CDR2 SYDVKM come from the germline V gene. CDR3 region: CASSISLAGMSYNEQFF. The DNA for the CDR3 is TGTGCCAGCAGCATTTCCCTAGCGGGAATGTCCTACAATGAGCAGTTCTTC.